The entry that follows covers one TCR beta chain sequence. No antigen is known for it. The entry originates in a study of shared clonotypes between healthy human individuals. Findings and caveats of the study: The low donor count limited represented genetic and exposure-history diversity. Though the depth was large, rarefaction showed that sorted-subset sequencing was incomplete.

The CDR3 covers 16 residues. Germline loops: CDR1 SGHNT, CDR2 YYREEE (reference sequence). Between the trimmed V and J ends, which lost 0 bases and 2 bases, there was a span of 15 bases. Original handling: Filtering was not the same, since immunoSEQ gave junction-only sequences without quality scores. TCRdb's table, derived via immunoSEQ multiplex PCR, lists solely in-frame clones and lacks some. For V, J and clone size, that table is used; D and trimming come from the DNA. The profile shows 950,000 to 1,300,000 clones, more than 60% of them singletons. The TCR was taken from a man between 18 and 29 years old in good health. The chain uses TRBV5-4 and TRBJ2-7; tentatively, D is TRBD1 or TRBD2 (5 bases each). Sequencing used memory CD4+ T cells sorted from blood. The subset here: CD45RA-negative fraction. The CDR3 coding sequence is TGTGCCAGCAGCTTGGTCCTTGGGGACCCAACCTACGAGCAGTACTTC. It yields the protein CASSLVLGDPTYEQYF.